This entry is about one T cell receptor beta chain. The protocol was immunoSEQ multiplex PCR, while the TCRdb copy is restricted to in-frame clones and leaves out a portion. The sample includes about 130,000 clones, roughly 80% of them seen just once. These data originate in a study of blood T cell repertoires in COVID-19. Overall study context: Samples taken during acute and convalescent COVID-19 were collected in the United States, Italy and Spain. T cells, B-cell-depleted T cells, or PBMCs provided the cDNA or gDNA that served as material.

The germline V gene has CDR1 SNHLY and CDR2 FYNNEI. The CDR3 is 18 residues long. The V segment lost 6 bases and the J segment 4 bases; nucleotides outside the gene matches: 20. The sample was PBMCs or T cells enriched from blood (not recorded which). This TCR came from a man aged 50-60 years who had recovered from COVID-19. The J gene is TRBJ1-1, the V gene TRBV2; the match to TRBD1 covers 7 bases. The CDR3 region is CASRSRLGGERWGTEAFF. As DNA, the CDR3 is TGTGCCAGCAGGAGCAGGTTAGGGGGCGAGAGGTGGGGCACTGAAGCTTTCTTT.